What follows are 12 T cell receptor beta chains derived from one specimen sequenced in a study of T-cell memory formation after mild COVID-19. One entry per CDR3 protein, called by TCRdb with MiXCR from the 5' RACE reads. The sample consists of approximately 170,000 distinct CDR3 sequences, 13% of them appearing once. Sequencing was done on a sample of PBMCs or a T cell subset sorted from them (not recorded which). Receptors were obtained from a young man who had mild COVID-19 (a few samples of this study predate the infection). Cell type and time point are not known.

The CDR3 sequence is CASSRDGARFF. The CDR3 DNA reads as TGTGCCAGCAGCCGTGATGGGGCCCGGTTCTTC. V is TRBV7-2 and J is TRBJ2-1, with a tentative D call TRBD1 (5 bases). The V and J ends lost 5 bases and 15 bases respectively, with 14 bases between them. CDR1 and CDR2 (germline): SGHTA, FQGNSA. This CDR3 contains 11 residues.

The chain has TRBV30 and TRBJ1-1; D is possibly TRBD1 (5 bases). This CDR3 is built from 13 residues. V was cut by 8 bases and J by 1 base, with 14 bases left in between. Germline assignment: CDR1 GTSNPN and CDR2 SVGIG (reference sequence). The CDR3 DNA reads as TGTGCCGGCGCGCGGGGGGGGAACACTGAAGCTTTCTTT. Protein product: CAGARGGNTEAFF.

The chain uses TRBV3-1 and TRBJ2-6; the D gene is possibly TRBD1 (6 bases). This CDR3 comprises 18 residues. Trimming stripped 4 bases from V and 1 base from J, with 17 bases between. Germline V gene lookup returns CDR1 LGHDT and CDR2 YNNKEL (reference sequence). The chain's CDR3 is CASSPWLTGASGANVLTF. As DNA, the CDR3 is TGTGCCAGCAGCCCTTGGCTGACAGGCGCTTCTGGGGCCAACGTCCTGACTTTC.

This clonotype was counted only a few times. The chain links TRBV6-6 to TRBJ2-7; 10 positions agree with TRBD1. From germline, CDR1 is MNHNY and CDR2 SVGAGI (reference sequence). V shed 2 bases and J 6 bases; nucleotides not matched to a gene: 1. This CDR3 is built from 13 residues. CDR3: CASSYGQGGEQYV. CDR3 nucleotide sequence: TGTGCCAGCAGTTACGGACAGGGGGGCGAGCAGTACGTC.

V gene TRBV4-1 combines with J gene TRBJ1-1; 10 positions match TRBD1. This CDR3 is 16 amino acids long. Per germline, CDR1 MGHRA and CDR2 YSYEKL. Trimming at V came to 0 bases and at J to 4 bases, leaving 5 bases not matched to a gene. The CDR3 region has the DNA TGCGCCAGCAGCCAAGATGGGGGACAGGGGTTCACTGAAGCTTTCTTT. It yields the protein CASSQDGGQGFTEAFF.

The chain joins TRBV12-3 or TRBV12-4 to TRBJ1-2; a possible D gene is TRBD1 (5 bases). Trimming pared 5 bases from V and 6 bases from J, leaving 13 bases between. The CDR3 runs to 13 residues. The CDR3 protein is CASSLRETDGYTF. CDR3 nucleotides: TGTGCCAGCAGTCTCAGGGAGACTGATGGCTACACCTTC.

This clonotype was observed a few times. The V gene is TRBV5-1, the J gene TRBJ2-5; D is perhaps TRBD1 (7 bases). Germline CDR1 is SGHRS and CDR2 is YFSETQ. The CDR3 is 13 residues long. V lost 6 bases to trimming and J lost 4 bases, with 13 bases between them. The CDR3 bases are TGCGCCAGCAAGGAGGGGGCTGCAGAGACCCAGTACTTC. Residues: CASKEGAAETQYF. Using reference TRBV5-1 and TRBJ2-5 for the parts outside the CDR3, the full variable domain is KAGVTQTPRYLIKTRGQQVTLSCSPISGHRSVSWYQQTPGQGLQFLFEYFSETQRNKGNFPGRFSGRQFSNSRSEMNVSTLELGDSALYLCASKEGAAETQYFGPGTRLLVL.

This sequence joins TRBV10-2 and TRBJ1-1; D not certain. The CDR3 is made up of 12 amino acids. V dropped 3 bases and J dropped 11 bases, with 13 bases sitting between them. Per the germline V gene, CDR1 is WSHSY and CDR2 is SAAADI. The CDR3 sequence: CASSDPPQFAFF. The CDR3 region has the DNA TGCGCCAGCAGTGACCCCCCGCAGTTTGCTTTCTTT.

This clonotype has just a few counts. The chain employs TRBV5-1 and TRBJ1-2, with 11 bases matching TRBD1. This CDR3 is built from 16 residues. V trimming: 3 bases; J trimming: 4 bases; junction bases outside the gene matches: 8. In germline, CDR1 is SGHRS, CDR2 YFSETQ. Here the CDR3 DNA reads TGCGCCAGCAGCTCTCAACCAGGACAGGGGGCCTATGGCTACACCTTC. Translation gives CASSSQPGQGAYGYTF.

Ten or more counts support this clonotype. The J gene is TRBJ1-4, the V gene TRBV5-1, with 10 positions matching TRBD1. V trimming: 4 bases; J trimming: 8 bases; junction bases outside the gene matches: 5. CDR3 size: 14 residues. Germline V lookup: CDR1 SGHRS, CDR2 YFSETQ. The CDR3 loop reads CASSRQGAEEKLFF. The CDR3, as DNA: TGCGCCAGCAGCCGACAGGGGGCTGAAGAAAAACTGTTTTTT.

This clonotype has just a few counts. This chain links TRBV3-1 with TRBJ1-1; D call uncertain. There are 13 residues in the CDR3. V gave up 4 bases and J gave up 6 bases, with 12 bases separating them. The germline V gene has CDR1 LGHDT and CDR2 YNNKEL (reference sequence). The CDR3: CASSLVSSPEAFF. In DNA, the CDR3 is TGTGCCAGCAGCCTAGTAAGTAGTCCTGAAGCTTTCTTT.

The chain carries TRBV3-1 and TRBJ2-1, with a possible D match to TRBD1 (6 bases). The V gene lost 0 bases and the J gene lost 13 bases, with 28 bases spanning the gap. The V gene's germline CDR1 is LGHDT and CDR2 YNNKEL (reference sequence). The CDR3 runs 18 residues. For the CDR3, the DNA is TGTGCCAGCAGCCAAGATGGCAGGGGCGGAGACTTTTTCTTCGCTCAGTTCTTC. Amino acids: CASSQDGRGGDFFFAQFF.